The 10 T cell receptor beta chains presented below share a single source sample, sequenced in a study of blood T cell repertoires in COVID-19. Data came from immunoSEQ multiplex PCR; TCRdb stores just in-frame clones and leaves some out. The table shows about 220,000 clones, with roughly four fifths occurring only once. Sequencing used PBMCs or T cells enriched from blood (not recorded which). The receptors stem from a middle-aged woman with acute COVID-19.

The chain carries TRBV10-3 and TRBJ1-3, with D hard to call. This CDR3 is built from 13 residues. Germline CDR1 is ENHRY and CDR2 is SYGVKD. V dropped 2 bases and J dropped 2 bases, with 4 bases sitting between them. The CDR3 region is CAISESAGNTIYF. CDR3 DNA: TGTGCCATCAGTGAGAGCGCTGGAAACACCATATATTTT.

This chain links TRBV5-6 with TRBJ1-2, with 7 bases fitting TRBD1. Per the germline V gene, CDR1 is SGHDT and CDR2 is YYEEEE. The trim removed 1 base at V and 10 bases at J, leaving 7 bases unmatched. CDR3 length: 13 residues. The CDR3 DNA follows: TGTGCCAGCAGCTTGACAGGGGCGAGAACCTACACCTTC. Translated, it gives CASSLTGARTYTF. Full variable domain (missing parts from reference TRBV5-6 and TRBJ1-2): DAGVTQSPTHLIKTRGQQVTLRCSPKSGHDTVSWYQQALGQGPQFIFQYYEEEERQRGNFPDRFSGHQFPNYSSELNVNALLLGDSALYLCASSLTGARTYTFGSGTRLTVV.

The rearrangement links TRBV19 to TRBJ2-7, with D possibly matching TRBD1 (5 bases). Between the trimmed V and J ends, which lost 5 bases and 5 bases, there was a span of 13 bases. CDR3 length: 13 residues. Looked up from germline, CDR1 is LNHDA and CDR2 is SQIVND (reference sequence). The CDR3 DNA sequence: TGTGCCAGTAGTGGTAAGGGGCGAAACGAGCAGTACTTC. Its protein is CASSGKGRNEQYF.

This clone has just a few counts. In nucleotides, the CDR3 is TGTGCCAGCAGGGGGGGACAGGTTCGCAATCAGCCCCAGCATTTT. It encodes CASRGGQVRNQPQHF. The genes are TRBV5-8 and TRBJ1-5, with TRBD1 identical over 8 bases. This CDR3 has 15 amino acids. After removal of 5 bases from V and 2 bases from J, the junction contained 6 bases not matched to a gene. CDR1 is SGHTS and CDR2 is YDEGEE in the germline V gene.

V is TRBV3-1 (or the pseudogene TRBV3-2) and J is TRBJ2-1, with D maybe TRBD2 (6 bases). The CDR3 has 12 residues. Between the trimmed V and J ends, which lost 0 bases and 10 bases, there was a span of 7 bases. Germline V lookup: CDR1 LGHDT, CDR2 YNNKEL (reference sequence). Here the CDR3 DNA reads TGTGCCAGCAGCCAAGATGGAGGGGAGCAGTTCTTC. It encodes CASSQDGGEQFF.

The rearrangement links TRBV7-9 to TRBJ1-1; D remains unclear. The CDR3 is made up of 17 amino acids. Trimming cost V 1 base and J 1 base, with 16 bases left between them. Germline lookup yields CDR1 SEHNR and CDR2 FQNEAQ (reference sequence). CDR3 DNA: TGTGCCAGCAGCTTAGGTGGCCGAACCTTAAGGAACACTGAAGCTTTCTTT. This sequence encodes CASSLGGRTLRNTEAFF.

This clone was seen once. V usage is TRBV7-6 and J usage is TRBJ1-1; no reliable D call. The germline gives CDR1 SGHVS, CDR2 FNYEAQ. The CDR3 has 13 residues. V lost 9 bases and J 0 bases, leaving 11 bases between the germline ends. The chain's CDR3 is CASQLVLNTEAFF. In DNA form, the CDR3 reads TGTGCCAGTCAGCTAGTACTGAACACTGAAGCTTTCTTT.

This chain connects TRBV5-6 to TRBJ1-2, with D perhaps matching TRBD1 (6 bases). V lost 4 bases and J lost 4, with 23 bases in between. This CDR3 contains 17 residues. The germline gives CDR1 SGHDT, CDR2 YYEEEE. The CDR3 DNA reads TGTGCCAGCAGCCCGAGGCGGCAGGGGCGGATGAGCTATGGCTACACCTTC. Amino acid sequence: CASSPRRQGRMSYGYTF.

This chain links TRBV28 with TRBJ2-7, with D unresolved. The germline V gene has CDR1 MDHEN and CDR2 SYDVKM. Trimming stripped 3 bases from V and 2 bases from J, with 11 bases between. The CDR3 has 14 residues. The CDR3 protein is CASSLGGETYEQYF. The CDR3 nucleotides read TGTGCCAGCAGTTTGGGTGGAGAAACCTACGAGCAGTACTTC. The full variable domain, completed using reference TRBV28 and TRBJ2-7, is DVKVTQSSRYLVKRTGEKVFLECVQDMDHENMFWYRQDPGLGLRLIYFSYDVKMKEKGDIPEGYSVSREKKERFSLILESASTNQTSMYLCASSLGGETYEQYFGPGTRLTVT.

The chain is built from TRBV7-2 and TRBJ2-4; D not certain. Trimming stripped 3 bases from V and 5 bases from J, with 8 bases between. The germline gives CDR1 SGHTA, CDR2 FQGNSA. The CDR3 extends over 13 amino acids. CDR3 nucleotides: TGTGCCAGCAGCTTGAGAGGAGAAAACATTCAGTACTTC. Protein: CASSLRGENIQYF. Full variable domain (remainder filled in from reference TRBV7-2 and TRBJ2-4): GAGVSQSPSNKVTEKGKDVELRCDPISGHTALYWYRQSLGQGLEFLIYFQGNSAPDKSGLPSDRFSAERTGGSVSTLTIQRTQQEDSAVYLCASSLRGENIQYFGAGTRLSVL.